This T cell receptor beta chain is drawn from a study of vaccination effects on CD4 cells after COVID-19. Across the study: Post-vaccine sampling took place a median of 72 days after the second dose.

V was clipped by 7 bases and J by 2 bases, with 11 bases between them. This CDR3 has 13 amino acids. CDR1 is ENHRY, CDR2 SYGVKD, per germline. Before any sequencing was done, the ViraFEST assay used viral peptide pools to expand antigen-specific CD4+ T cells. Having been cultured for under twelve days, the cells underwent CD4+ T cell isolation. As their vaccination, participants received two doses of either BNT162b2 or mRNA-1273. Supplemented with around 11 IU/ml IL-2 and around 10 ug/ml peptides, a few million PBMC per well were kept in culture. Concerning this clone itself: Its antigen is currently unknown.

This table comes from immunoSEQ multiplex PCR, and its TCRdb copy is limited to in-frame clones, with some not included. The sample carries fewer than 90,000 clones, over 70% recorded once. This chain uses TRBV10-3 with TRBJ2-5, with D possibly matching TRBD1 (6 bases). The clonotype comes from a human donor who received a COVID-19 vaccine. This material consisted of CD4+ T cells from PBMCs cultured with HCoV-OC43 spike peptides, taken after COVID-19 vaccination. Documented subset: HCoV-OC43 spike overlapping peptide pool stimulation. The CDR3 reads CAINRDIQETQYF. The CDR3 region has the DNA TGTGCCATCAACCGGGACATACAAGAGACCCAGTACTTC.